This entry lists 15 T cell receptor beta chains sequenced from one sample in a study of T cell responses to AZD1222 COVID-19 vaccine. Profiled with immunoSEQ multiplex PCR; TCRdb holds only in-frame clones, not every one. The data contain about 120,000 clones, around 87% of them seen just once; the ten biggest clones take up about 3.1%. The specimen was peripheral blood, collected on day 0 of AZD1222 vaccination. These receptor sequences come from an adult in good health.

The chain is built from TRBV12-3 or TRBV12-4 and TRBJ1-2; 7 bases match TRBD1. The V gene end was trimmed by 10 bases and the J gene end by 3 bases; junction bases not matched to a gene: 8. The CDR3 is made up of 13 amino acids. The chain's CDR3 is CATRPDRDYGYTF. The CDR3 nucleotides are TGTGCCACTCGGCCTGACAGGGACTATGGCTACACCTTC.

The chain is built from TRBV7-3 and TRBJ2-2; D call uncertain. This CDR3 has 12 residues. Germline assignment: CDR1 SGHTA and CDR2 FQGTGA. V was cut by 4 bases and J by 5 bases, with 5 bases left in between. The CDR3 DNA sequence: TGTGCCAGCAGCTCTCGAACCGGGGAGCTGTTTTTT. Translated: CASSSRTGELFF.

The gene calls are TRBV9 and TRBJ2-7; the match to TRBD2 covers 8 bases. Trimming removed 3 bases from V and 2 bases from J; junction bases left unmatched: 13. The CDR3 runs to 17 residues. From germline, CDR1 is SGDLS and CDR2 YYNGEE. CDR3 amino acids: CASSGREGQTDAYEQYF. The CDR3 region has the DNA TGTGCCAGCAGCGGCCGGGAGGGGCAGACGGATGCCTACGAGCAGTACTTC.

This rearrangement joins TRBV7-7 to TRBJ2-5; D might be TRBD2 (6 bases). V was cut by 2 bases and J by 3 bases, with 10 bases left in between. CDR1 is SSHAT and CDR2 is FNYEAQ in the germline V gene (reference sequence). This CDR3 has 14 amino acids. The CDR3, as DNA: TGTGCCAGCAGCTTACGCCTAGCGAAAGAGACCCAGTACTTC. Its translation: CASSLRLAKETQYF.

This chain's CDR3 is CASSVVGAGSPLHF. CDR3 bases: TGTGCCAGCAGTGTAGTCGGGGCCGGTTCACCCCTCCACTTT. V is TRBV7-9 and J is TRBJ1-6, with a weak D call TRBD1 (5 bases). Germline CDR1 reads SEHNR; CDR2 reads FQNEAQ (reference sequence). The CDR3 consists of 14 residues. The V and J ends lost 6 bases and 9 bases respectively, with 15 bases between them.

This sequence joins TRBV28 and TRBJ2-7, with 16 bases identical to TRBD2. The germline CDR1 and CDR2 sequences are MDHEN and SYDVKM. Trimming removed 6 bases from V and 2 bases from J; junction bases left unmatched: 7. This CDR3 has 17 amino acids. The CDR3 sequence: CASRWGGLAGGPYEQYF. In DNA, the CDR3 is TGTGCCAGCAGGTGGGGGGGACTAGCGGGAGGGCCCTACGAGCAGTACTTC.

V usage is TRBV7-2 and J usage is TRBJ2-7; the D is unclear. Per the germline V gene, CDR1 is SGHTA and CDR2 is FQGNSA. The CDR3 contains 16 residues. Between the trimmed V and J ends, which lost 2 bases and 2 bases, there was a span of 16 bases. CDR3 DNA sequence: TGTGCCAGCAGCTTACAGGCCGGTCTGATCACCTACGAGCAGTACTTC. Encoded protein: CASSLQAGLITYEQYF.

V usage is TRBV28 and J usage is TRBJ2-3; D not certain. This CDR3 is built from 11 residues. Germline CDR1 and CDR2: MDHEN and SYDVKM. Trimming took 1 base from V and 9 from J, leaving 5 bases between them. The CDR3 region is CASSLSGTQYF. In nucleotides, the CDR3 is TGTGCCAGCAGTTTATCAGGAACGCAGTATTTT.

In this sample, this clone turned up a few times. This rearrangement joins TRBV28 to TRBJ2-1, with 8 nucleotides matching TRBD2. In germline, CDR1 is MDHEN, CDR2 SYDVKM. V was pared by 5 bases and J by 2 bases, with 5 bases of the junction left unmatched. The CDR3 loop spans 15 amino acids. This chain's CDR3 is CASSILAEAYNEQFF. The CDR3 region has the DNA TGTGCCAGCAGTATACTAGCGGAAGCCTACAATGAGCAGTTCTTC.

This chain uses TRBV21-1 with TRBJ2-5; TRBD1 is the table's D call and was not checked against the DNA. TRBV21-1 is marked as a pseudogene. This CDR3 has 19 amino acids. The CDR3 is CASSQTNLDRGDDQETQYF. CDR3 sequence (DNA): TGTGCCAGCAGCCAAACAAACCTCGACAGGGGAGACGACCAAGAGACCCAGTACTTC.

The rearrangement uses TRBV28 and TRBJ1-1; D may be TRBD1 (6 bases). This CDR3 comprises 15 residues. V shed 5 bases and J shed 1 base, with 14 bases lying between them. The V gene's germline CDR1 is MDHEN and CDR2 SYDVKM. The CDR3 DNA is TGTGCCAGCAGTCCGCTGACAGGATCGAACACTGAAGCTTTCTTT. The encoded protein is CASSPLTGSNTEAFF. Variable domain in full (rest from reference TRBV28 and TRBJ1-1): DVKVTQSSRYLVKRTGEKVFLECVQDMDHENMFWYRQDPGLGLRLIYFSYDVKMKEKGDIPEGYSVSREKKERFSLILESASTNQTSMYLCASSPLTGSNTEAFFGQGTRLTVV.

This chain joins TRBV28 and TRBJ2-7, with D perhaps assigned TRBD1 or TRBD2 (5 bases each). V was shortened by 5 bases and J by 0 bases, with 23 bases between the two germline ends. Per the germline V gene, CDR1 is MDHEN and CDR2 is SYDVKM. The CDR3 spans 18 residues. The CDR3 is CASSPRRMGRVLSYEQYF. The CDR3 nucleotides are TGTGCCAGCAGTCCCCGCCGGATGGGGCGGGTGCTCTCCTACGAGCAGTACTTC.

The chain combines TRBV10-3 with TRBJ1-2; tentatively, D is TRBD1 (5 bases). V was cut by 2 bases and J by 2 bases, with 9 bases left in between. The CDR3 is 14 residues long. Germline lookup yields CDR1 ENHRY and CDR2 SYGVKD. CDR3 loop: CAISEMAGNYGYTF. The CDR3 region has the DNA TGTGCCATCAGTGAGATGGCAGGGAACTATGGCTACACCTTC.

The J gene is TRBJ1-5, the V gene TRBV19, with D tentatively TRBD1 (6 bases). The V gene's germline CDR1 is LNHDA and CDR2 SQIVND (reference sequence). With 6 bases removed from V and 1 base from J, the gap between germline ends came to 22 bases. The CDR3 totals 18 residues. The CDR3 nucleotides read TGTGCCAGTAGAGCTCGGACAGAAGGTATTGGGAGCAATCAGCCCCAGCATTTT. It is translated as CASRARTEGIGSNQPQHF.

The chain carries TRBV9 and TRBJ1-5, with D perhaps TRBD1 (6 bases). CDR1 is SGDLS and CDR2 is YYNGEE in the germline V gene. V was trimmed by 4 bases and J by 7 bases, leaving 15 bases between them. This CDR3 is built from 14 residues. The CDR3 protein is CASSMGGSGQPQHF. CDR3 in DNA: TGTGCCAGCAGCATGGGGGGCTCCGGGCAGCCCCAGCATTTT.